The sequence of this TCR beta chain was determined in a study of blood T cell repertoires in COVID-19. The count of this clone is one. Germline lookup yields CDR1 LNHDA and CDR2 SQIVND (reference sequence). The CDR3 is made up of 14 amino acids. V lost 1 base to trimming and J lost 7 bases; unmatched junction nucleotides: 1. This table comes from immunoSEQ multiplex PCR, and its TCRdb copy is limited to in-frame clones, with some not included. The profile covers around 260,000 clones, with about 81% appearing a single time and over 4% taken by the ten largest. Input material: PBMCs or T cells enriched from blood (not recorded which). This chain uses TRBV19 with TRBJ2-4; 10 positions agree with TRBD1. The clonotype originates from a man aged 25-45 years with acute COVID-19. In nucleotides, the CDR3 is TGTGCCAGTAGTATAGGGACAGGGGGGAACATTCAGTACTTC. It codes for CASSIGTGGNIQYF. The full variable domain, completed using reference TRBV19 and TRBJ2-4, is DGGITQSPKYLFRKEGQNVTLSCEQNLNHDAMYWYRQDPGQGLRLIYYSQIVNDFQKGDIAEGYSVSREKKESFPLTVTSAQKNPTAFYLCASSIGTGGNIQYFGAGTRLSVL.